This is a list of T cell receptor beta chains from one sample in a study of beta chain features in type 1 diabetes. Libraries were prepared by immunoSEQ multiplex PCR; TCRdb keeps only in-frame clonotypes and omits some of them. This sample has roughly 500,000 clones, with about 32% found just once. The source material was naive CD4+ T cells from blood. The receptors were sampled from a man aged 18 to 29 in good health. Each CDR3 is given with its conserved first and last residue. A D gene is named only where the DNA matches it firmly. For some rows the clone size is stated as once, few or many, or as a class when expanded; others skip it.

>few|TRBJ2-5|.|TRBV7-2
TGTGCCAGCAGCTTAGACAGAGTCCAAGAGACCCAGTACTTC
CASSLDRVQETQYF
>few|TRBJ1-1|.|TRBV7-9
TGTGCCAGCAGCCCTAGGGGGGCTAGAGGGGAGAACACTGAAGCTTTCTTT
CASSPRGARGENTEAFF
>.|TRBJ2-3|TRBD1|TRBV30
TGTGCCTGGAGTGTAGACAGGGCGAGACCAGATACGCAGTATTTT
CAWSVDRARPDTQYF
>few|TRBJ1-2|.|TRBV7-2
TGTGCCAGCAGCCCCTCGGGGGTCTCTAACTATGGCTACACCTTC
CASSPSGVSNYGYTF
>few|TRBJ2-1|TRBD2|TRBV27
TGTGCCAGCAGTACCTATAGCGGGAGGGCAGGGAATGAGCAGTTCTTC
CASSTYSGRAGNEQFF
>.|TRBJ1-5|.|TRBV30
TGTGCCTGGAGTGAGGGTCTCAATCAGCCCCAGCATTTT
CAWSEGLNQPQHF
>.|TRBJ2-7|TRBD2|TRBV29-1
TGCAGCGTTGAGAACCCGGGACTAGCGGGGAGCGAGCAGTACTTC
CSVENPGLAGSEQYF
>.|TRBJ2-7|TRBD1|TRBV5-1
TGCGCCAGCAGTTCCACGACAGGGAGATACGAGCAGTACTTC
CASSSTTGRYEQYF
>few|TRBJ2-3|TRBD2|TRBV29-1
TGCAGCGTTGAAAATTACGGGACTAGCGGCACAGATACGCAGTATTTT
CSVENYGTSGTDTQYF
>once|TRBJ2-2|.|TRBV9
TGTGCCAGCAGCGCACAGGGCACCGGGGAGCTGTTTTTT
CASSAQGTGELFF
>many|TRBJ2-3|.|TRBV11-2
TGTGCCAGCAGCTTAGGTTTAGCTAGCCCAGATACGCAGTATTTT
CASSLGLASPDTQYF
>few|TRBJ2-5|.|TRBV28
TGTGCCAGCAGTTTCCTCGAGACCCAGTACTTC
CASSFLETQYF
>few|TRBJ1-2|.|TRBV7-2
TGTGCCAGCAGCTTAACGCAGGGGAATAACTATGGCTACACCTTC
CASSLTQGNNYGYTF
>few|TRBJ1-1|.|TRBV2
TGTGCCAGCAGCGGGTTGACTGAAGCTTTCTTT
CASSGLTEAFF
>once|TRBJ2-1|.|TRBV6-6
TGTGCCAGCAGCCCCCTTACCTACAATGAGCAGTTCTTC
CASSPLTYNEQFF
>.|TRBJ2-7|TRBD2|TRBV29-1
TGCAGCGCACTAGCGGGAGGATACGAGCAGTACTTC
CSALAGGYEQYF
>few|TRBJ2-1|.|TRBV28
TGTGCCAGCAGGCTGGGTGGGGTTCCGGACAGAGCCACCAATGAGCAGTTCTTC
CASRLGGVPDRATNEQFF
>.|TRBJ2-5|TRBD2|TRBV6-1
TGTGCCAGCAAGGCTAGCGGAGACGGAGAGACCCAGTACTTC
CASKASGDGETQYF
>.|TRBJ2-5|.|TRBV7-8
TGTGCCAGCACCAAGACCCAGGGGACCCAGTACTTC
CASTKTQGTQYF
>few|TRBJ2-5|TRBD2|TRBV15
TGTGCCACCGCCACGGGAGGTCTGGAGACCCAGTACTTC
CATATGGLETQYF
>.|TRBJ2-2|.|TRBV5-1
TGCGCCAGCAGCTTGGATGGGACCGGGGAGCTGTTTTTT
CASSLDGTGELFF
>.|TRBJ2-7|.|TRBV2
TGTGCCAGCAGTGAACAGGAGTCCTACGAGCAGTACTTC
CASSEQESYEQYF
>.|TRBJ2-3|.|TRBV9
TGTGCCAGCAGCGTCCGGGGGGCGACAGATACGCAGTATTTT
CASSVRGATDTQYF
>few|TRBJ2-7|TRBD2|TRBV2
TGTGCCCGCCACCTACTACTAGCGGGAGACACCTACGAGCAGTACTTC
CARHLLLAGDTYEQYF
>.|TRBJ1-3|.|TRBV4-2
TGTGCCAGCAGCCAGGGCGGATACTCTGGAAACACCATATATTTT
CASSQGGYSGNTIYF
>.|TRBJ2-5|.|TRBV15
TGTGCCACCAGCAGATTTAGGGGGGGCCAAGAGACCCAGTACTTC
CATSRFRGGQETQYF
>few|TRBJ2-5|TRBD1|TRBV5-1
TGCGCCAGCAGCTTAGGACAGGGAGAAGAGACCCAGTACTTC
CASSLGQGEETQYF
>.|TRBJ1-1|.|TRBV29-1
TGCAGCGTTGGACCGGTGAACACTGAAGCTTTCTTT
CSVGPVNTEAFF
>.|TRBJ1-2|.|TRBV2
TGTGCCAGCAGTGTTGGTATTGGGGATAACTATGGCTACACCTTC
CASSVGIGDNYGYTF
>.|TRBJ2-3|.|TRBV7-3
TGTGCCAGCAGCTTAGGCGCGGATACGCAGTATTTT
CASSLGADTQYF
>.|TRBJ2-7|.|TRBV2
TGTGCCAGCACCCTCCGGGGGCTCGGCTACGAGCAGTACTTC
CASTLRGLGYEQYF
>.|TRBJ2-3|.|TRBV2
TGTGCCAGCAGTGCGGCCTCGAGGGCAGATACGCAGTATTTT
CASSAASRADTQYF
>.|TRBJ2-7|TRBD1|TRBV30
TGTGCCTGGAGTAGGGTAGGGGGACAGGGAACTTACGAGCAGTACTTC
CAWSRVGGQGTYEQYF
>few|TRBJ1-2|TRBD1|TRBV7-9
TGTGCCAGCAGAGGACAGGGAGATGGCTACACCTTC
CASRGQGDGYTF
>few|TRBJ2-5|.|TRBV25-1
TGTGCCAGCAGTGACTTAGCGGAGCCGGAGGGGACCCAGTACTTC
CASSDLAEPEGTQYF
>.|TRBJ2-1|TRBD2|TRBV7-2
TGTGCCAGCAGCTTAGTGGGCGGGAGCTCCTACAATGAGCAGTTCTTC
CASSLVGGSSYNEQFF
>few|TRBJ2-3|TRBD2|TRBV2
TGTGCCAGCAGTGCTCTAGCGGGCGGTACAGATACGCAGTATTTT
CASSALAGGTDTQYF
>.|TRBJ2-1|TRBD2|TRBV29-1
TGCAGCGCAGGGACTAGCGGCGGTGATGAGCAGTTCTTC
CSAGTSGGDEQFF
>.|TRBJ2-2|.|TRBV5-4
TGTGCCAGCAGCTTACTAGGGGGCCGGGGAGGAAGGGAGCTGTTTTTT
CASSLLGGRGGRELFF
>few|TRBJ2-1|.|TRBV27
TGTGCCAGCATGACTGTGAGCTCCTACAATGAGCAGTTCTTC
CASMTVSSYNEQFF
>.|TRBJ2-1|.|TRBV7-2
TGTGCCAGCAGCTTAGCGGGAGAGTCCTACAATGAGCAGTTCTTC
CASSLAGESYNEQFF
>few|TRBJ2-2|.|TRBV7-9
TGTGCCAGCAGCCCAAACACCGGGGAGCTGTTTTTT
CASSPNTGELFF
>.|TRBJ1-1|.|TRBV15
TGTGCCACCAGCAGAGATCTGGTGGCTGAAGCTTTCTTT
CATSRDLVAEAFF
>.|TRBJ2-7|TRBD1|TRBV7-2
TGTGCCAGCAGTCAAGACAGGGGGTTCTACGAGCAGTACTTC
CASSQDRGFYEQYF
>.|TRBJ2-7|.|TRBV7-2
TGTGCCAGCAGCTTAGTGCGGGGGCCCGAGCAGTACTTC
CASSLVRGPEQYF
>.|TRBJ2-1|.|TRBV5-1
TGCGCCAGCAGCTTGGGACTTAGCGGCTACAATGAGCAGTTCTTC
CASSLGLSGYNEQFF